Sequencing of this T cell receptor (beta chain) was carried out in a study of cytomegalovirus exposure and HLA in healthy donors. About the research overall: Drawn from HLA-typed donors, about 85 million unique TCRs were held in an early data release. The study's findings and limits: The investigators catalogued 150 or so TCR beta chains as cytomegalovirus-associated.

This clone was picked up one time. Its antigen remains unidentified. The CDR3 loop spans 16 amino acids. Per germline, CDR1 MNHEY and CDR2 SMNVEV (reference sequence). The trim removed 5 bases at V and 9 bases at J, leaving 9 bases unmatched. PCR primers comprised 60 Vbeta and 13 Jbeta primers. Repertoires were generated with immunoSEQ multiplex PCR, while TCRdb's copy carries only in-frame clones and drops some. The sample lists approximately 220,000 clones, approximately 70% seen once, with 1.8% in the top ten. The chain uses TRBV27 and TRBJ2-1; TRBD2 matches at 14 bases. Sequenced material: PBMCs. This clonotype originated in a woman in her twenties or thirties in good health and CMV-seronegative. The CDR3 loop is CASSQAGTSGGSEQFF. The CDR3 DNA sequence: TGTGCCAGCAGTCAAGCCGGGACTAGCGGGGGTTCTGAGCAGTTCTTC.